This TCR beta chain was sequenced in a study of spatial heterogeneity in lung cancer. This clonotype showed up many times. The target antigen is unknown. This beta chain is off target for a library built for alpha chains, so its abundance means little. Germline values: CDR1 DFQATT, CDR2 SNEGSKA (reference sequence). After removal of 4 bases from V and 2 bases from J, the junction contained 9 bases not matched to a gene. The CDR3 is made up of 15 amino acids. TCRdb itself ran the 5' RACE reads through MiXCR, one entry per CDR3 protein. The sample records 9,900 or so distinct CDR3 sequences, 9.5% to 15% being singletons. Described time point: sample taken at primary tumor resection. Study-level findings and limits: Higher tumor mutation counts went along with higher counts of expanded intratumoral alpha and beta TCRs. There was tracking of ubiquitous and regional nonsynonymous mutations by the respective counts of ubiquitous and regional expanded TCRs.

The sequencing used lung tumor tissue, collected at surgery. The sequence was collected from a male donor with early-stage non-small cell lung cancer. The gene calls are TRBV20-1 and TRBJ2-5; 8 bases are shared with TRBD1. The chain's CDR3 is CSAIKSGTGQETQYF. The CDR3 DNA reads TGCAGTGCTATAAAATCCGGGACAGGACAAGAGACCCAGTACTTC.